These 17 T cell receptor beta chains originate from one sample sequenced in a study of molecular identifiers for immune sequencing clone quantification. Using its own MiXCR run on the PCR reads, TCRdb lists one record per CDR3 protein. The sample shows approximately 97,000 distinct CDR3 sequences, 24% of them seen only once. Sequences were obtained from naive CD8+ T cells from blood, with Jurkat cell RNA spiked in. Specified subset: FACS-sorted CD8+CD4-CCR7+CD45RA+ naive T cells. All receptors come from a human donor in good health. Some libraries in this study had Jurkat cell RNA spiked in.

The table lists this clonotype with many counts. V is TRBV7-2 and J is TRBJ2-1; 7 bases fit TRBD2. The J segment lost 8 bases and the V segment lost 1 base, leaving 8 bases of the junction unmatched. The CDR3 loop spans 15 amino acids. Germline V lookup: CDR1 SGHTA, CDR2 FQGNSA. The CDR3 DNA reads TGTGCCAGCAGCTTAGTCGGGGGAGGGTTCGATGAGCAGTTCTTC. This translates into CASSLVGGGFDEQFF.

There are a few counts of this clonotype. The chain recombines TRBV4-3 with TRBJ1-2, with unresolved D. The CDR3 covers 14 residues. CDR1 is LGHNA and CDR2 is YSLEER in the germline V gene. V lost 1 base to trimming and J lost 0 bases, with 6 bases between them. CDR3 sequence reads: CASSQASTNYGYTF. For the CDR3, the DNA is TGCGCCAGCAGCCAAGCCTCAACTAACTATGGCTACACCTTC.

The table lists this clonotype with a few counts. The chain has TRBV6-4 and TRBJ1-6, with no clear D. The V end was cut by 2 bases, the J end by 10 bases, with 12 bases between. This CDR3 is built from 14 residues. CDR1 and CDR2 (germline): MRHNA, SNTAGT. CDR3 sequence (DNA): TGTGCCAGCAGTGACGGGTTCATGGGATCACCCCTCCACTTT. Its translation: CASSDGFMGSPLHF.

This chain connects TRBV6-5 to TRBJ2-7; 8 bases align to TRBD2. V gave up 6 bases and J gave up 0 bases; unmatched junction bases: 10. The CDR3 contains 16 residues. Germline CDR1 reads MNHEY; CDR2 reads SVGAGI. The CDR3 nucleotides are TGTGCCAGCAGCCCCTTGGTAGCGGGGCTCTCCTACGAGCAGTACTTC. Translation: CASSPLVAGLSYEQYF.

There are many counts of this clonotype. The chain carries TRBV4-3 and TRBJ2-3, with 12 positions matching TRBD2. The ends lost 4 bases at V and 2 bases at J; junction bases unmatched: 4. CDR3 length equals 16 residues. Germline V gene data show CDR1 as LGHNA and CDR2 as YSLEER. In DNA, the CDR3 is TGCGCCAGCAGCCGCAGACTAGCGGGAGACACAGATACGCAGTATTTT. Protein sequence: CASSRRLAGDTDTQYF.

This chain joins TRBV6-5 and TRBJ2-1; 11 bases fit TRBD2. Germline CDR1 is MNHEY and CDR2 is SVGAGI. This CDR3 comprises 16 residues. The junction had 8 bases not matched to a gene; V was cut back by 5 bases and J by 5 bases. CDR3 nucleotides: TGTGCCAGCAGTCCCCTAGCGGGAGGCTCGGACAATGAGCAGTTCTTC. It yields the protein CASSPLAGGSDNEQFF.

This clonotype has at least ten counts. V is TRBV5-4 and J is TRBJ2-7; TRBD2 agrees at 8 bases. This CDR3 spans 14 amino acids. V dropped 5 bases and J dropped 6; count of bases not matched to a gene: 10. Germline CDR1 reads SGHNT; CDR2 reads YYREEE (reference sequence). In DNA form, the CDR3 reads TGTGCCAGCAGGCCCAGCGGGAGTTTGGGCGAGCAGTACTTC. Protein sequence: CASRPSGSLGEQYF.

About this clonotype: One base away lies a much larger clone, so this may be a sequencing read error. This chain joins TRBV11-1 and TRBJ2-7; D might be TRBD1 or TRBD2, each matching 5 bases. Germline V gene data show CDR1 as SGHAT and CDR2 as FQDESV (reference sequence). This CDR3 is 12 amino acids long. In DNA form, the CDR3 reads TGTGCCAGCAGCTATGGGGGTGACGAGCGGTACTTC. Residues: CASSYGGDERYF.

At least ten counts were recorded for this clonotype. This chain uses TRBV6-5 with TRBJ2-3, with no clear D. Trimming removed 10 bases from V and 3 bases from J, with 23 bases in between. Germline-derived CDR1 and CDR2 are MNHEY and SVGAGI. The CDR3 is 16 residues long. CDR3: CATSIRSSLETDTQYF. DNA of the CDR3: TGTGCCACCTCCATCCGATCCTCCCTAGAAACAGATACGCAGTATTTT.

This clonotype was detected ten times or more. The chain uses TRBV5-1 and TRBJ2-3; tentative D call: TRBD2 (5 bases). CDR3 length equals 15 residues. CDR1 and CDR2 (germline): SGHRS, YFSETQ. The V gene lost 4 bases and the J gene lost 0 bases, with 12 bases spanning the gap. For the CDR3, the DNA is TGCGCCAGCAGCGAGGGAAGAACTAGCACAGATACGCAGTATTTT. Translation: CASSEGRTSTDTQYF. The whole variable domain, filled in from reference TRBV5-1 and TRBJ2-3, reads KAGVTQTPRYLIKTRGQQVTLSCSPISGHRSVSWYQQTPGQGLQFLFEYFSETQRNKGNFPGRFSGRQFSNSRSEMNVSTLELGDSALYLCASSEGRTSTDTQYFGPGTRLTVL.

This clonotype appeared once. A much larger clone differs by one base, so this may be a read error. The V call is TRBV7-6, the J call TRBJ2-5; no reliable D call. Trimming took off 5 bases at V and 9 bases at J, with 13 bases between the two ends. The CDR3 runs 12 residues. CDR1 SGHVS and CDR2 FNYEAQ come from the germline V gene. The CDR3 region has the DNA TGTGCCAGCAGCCCGGACGCGGTGCCCCAGTACTTC. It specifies CASSPDAVPQYF. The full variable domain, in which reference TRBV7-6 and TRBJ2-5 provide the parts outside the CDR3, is GAGVSQSPRYKVTKRGQDVALRCDPISGHVSLYWYRQALGQGPEFLTYFNYEAQQDKSGLPNDRFSAERPEGSISTLTIQRTEQRDSAMYRCASSPDAVPQYFGPGTRLLVL.

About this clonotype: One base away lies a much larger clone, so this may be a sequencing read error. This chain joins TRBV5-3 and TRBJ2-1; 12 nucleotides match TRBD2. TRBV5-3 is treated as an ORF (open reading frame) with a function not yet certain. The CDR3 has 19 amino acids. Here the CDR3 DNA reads TGTGCCAGCAGCTTGGCGGCTAGCGGGAGGGTGAGCTCCTACAATGAGCAGTTCTTC. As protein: CASSLAASGRVSSYNEQFF.

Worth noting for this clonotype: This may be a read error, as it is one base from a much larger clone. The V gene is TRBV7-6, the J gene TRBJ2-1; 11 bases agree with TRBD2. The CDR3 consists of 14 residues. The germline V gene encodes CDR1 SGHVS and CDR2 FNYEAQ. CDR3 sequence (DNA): TGTGCCAGCGGCTTAGCGGGACTAGCGGTGGAGCAGTTCTTC. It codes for CASGLAGLAVEQFF.

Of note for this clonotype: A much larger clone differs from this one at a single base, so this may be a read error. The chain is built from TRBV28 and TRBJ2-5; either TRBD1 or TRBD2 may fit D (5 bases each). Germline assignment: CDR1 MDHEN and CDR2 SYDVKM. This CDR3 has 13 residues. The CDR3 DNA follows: TGTGCCTGCAGTTCCATCCCGACAGCGGCCCAGTACTTC. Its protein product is CACSSIPTAAQYF.

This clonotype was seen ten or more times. The CDR3, as DNA: TGCAGTGCTAGACCACAGGGGGCGGTCACTGAAGCTTTCTTT. This encodes CSARPQGAVTEAFF. The V gene is TRBV20-1, the J gene TRBJ1-1; 9 positions match TRBD1. From germline, CDR1 is DFQATT and CDR2 SNEGSKA (reference sequence). The CDR3 length is 14 residues. Losses at the gene ends were 2 bases for V and 4 bases for J; bases not matched to a gene: 5.

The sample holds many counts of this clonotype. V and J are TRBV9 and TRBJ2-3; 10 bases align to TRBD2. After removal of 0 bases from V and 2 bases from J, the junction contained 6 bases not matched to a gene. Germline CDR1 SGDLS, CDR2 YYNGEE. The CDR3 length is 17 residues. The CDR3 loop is CASSVGLLAGPTDTQYF. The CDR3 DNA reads TGTGCCAGCAGCGTAGGTTTACTAGCGGGACCCACAGATACGCAGTATTTT. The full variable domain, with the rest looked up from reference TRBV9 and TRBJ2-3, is DSGVTQTPKHLITATGQRVTLRCSPRSGDLSVYWYQQSLDQGLQFLIQYYNGEERAKGNILERFSAQQFPDLHSELNLSSLELGDSALYFCASSVGLLAGPTDTQYFGPGTRLTVL.

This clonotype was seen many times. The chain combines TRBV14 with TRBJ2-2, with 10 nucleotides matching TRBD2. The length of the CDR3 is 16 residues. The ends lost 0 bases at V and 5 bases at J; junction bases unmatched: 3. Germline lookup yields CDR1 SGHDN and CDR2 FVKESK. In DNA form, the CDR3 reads TGTGCCAGCAGCCAAGAACCTAGCGGGAGTACCGGGGAGCTGTTTTTT. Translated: CASSQEPSGSTGELFF.